Sequencing of this TCR beta chain was carried out in a study of human T cells and chemical hapten exposure (dated by TCRdb to the early 2020s). About the study as a whole: For sensitization, 2% DPC in acetone was applied to a roughly 2 cm by roughly 2 cm area of upper inner arm skin. Blood was sampled from patients pre-sensitization (week 0) and at 2, 6 and about 24 weeks after DPC sensitization. The libraries were sequenced as a pool, and the TCR yield per sample differed mostly because of small variations in library volumes within the pool. In alopecia patients, the study followed how the peripheral blood TCR repertoire changed in vivo over primary and secondary sensitization to diphenylcyclopropenone (DPC), a hapten. Patch tests used Finn chambers with 0.01% DPC on the upper back, scored after 6 days by International Contact Dermatitis Research Group standards. Most of the patients in the cohort were female, and the cohort covered alopecia areata with under or over 50% scalp involvement, alopecia totalis and alopecia universalis. Twenty-nine alopecia patients provided blood for TCR sequencing at one to four time points (pre-sensitization, 2, 6 and 24 weeks). Patients additionally received weekly therapeutic DPC doses to the scalp throughout the roughly 25-week study period.

From its cysteine to its phenylalanine, the CDR3 spans 13 amino acids. Kept here is only the CDR3 DNA, which spans 39 bases and is read in frame from base 1. The germline V gene (reference sequence) specifies SSHAT as CDR1 and FNYEAQ as CDR2. Library creation used RACE. TCRdb records NextSeq 500 as the sequencer. During library preparation, unique molecular identifiers were attached to individual cDNA molecules so that TCRs could be counted quantitatively and reproducibly. Each blood RNA sample was used to sequence both TCR alpha and TCR beta chains. For the original study's pipeline: Samples had a median of about 96,000 TCRs, with a range from roughly 20,000 to 690,600. V, J and CDR3 annotation of the TCR reads was carried out using the Decombinator software suite. To make PS versus PT1 abundance plots, every sample was subsampled to the same number of TCRs (28,000). Expanded TCRs were defined as absent before sensitization and observed at least eight times at the 2-week time point. TCRdb cleaned the public reads at Q25 with fastp, built clones with MiXCR and kept in-frame beta chains. Identical CDR3 proteins give one entry, which carries the most common genes and DNA. What appears here as the V and J calls and clone size reflects TCRdb's work, not the paper's. The sample records roughly 150,000 distinct CDR3 sequences, around 11% of which are singletons. In total, the top ten clones hold less than 1.5% of the sample.

The investigation overall reported the following: No change with DPC sensitization was found in the number of TCRs above 1 in 1000 frequency, and no evidence of global repertoire structure alterations was found. Repeated subsampling changed both the strength of the expansion versus patch-test correlation and the threshold at which that correlation became significant. Alopecia, a presumed autoimmune disease, was present in all patients, so the immune response of the patients might differ from that of healthy individuals. Patch test score was positively correlated with the number of PT1 expanded TCRs, with significance at thresholds 8, 16 and 32 but not at 4. Compared with pre-sensitization or healthy control sets, expanded TCRs formed significantly more large CDR3 similarity clusters, which is consistent with antigen-driven responses.

Interpreted using the paper, the time point label stands for: patch test 2, 6 weeks after DPC sensitization. The treatment or condition label, read with the paper, signifies: therapeutic diphenylcyclopropenone sensitization with weekly scalp DPC. At each patch-test visit, blood was drawn before the patch test was applied. To be eligible, patients had to be aged 18 to 70, diagnosed with alopecia and judged suitable for DPC therapy, while pregnant patients were excluded. Total RNA was extracted from unfractionated whole blood collected in Tempus Blood RNA tubes. This clonotype has a count of ten or more. No cognate antigen has been identified for it. The junction departs from germline at one end; a sequencing error may be responsible.

The sequencing used whole blood, collected in connection with sensitization to the hapten diphenylcyclopropenone (DPC). This clonotype was sampled from a woman aged 45-65 years with alopecia areata. Some clones in this sample may be carry-over from other donors' samples. The V gene is TRBV7-7 and the J gene is TRBJ1-1; the D gene is not confidently resolved. DNA sequence: TGTGCTAGCAGCCATCAGCCGAACACTGAAGCTTTCTTT. Its translation is CASSHQPNTEAFF.